The 22 T cell receptor beta chains listed next were all sequenced from one sample in a study of blood T cell repertoires in COVID-19. Sequenced by immunoSEQ multiplex PCR; TCRdb stores in-frame clones only, minus some. The sample lists 120,000 or so clones, around 63% occurring once. Sequenced material: peripheral blood. The receptors originated from a woman in her 70s with acute or convalescent COVID-19.

The sample holds a few counts of this clone. J is TRBJ2-7 and V is TRBV6-6; a possible D gene is TRBD2 (6 bases). With 5 bases removed from V and 6 bases from J, the gap between germline ends came to 14 bases. This CDR3 region has 13 residues. Germline V gene lookup returns CDR1 MNHNY and CDR2 SVGAGI (reference sequence). The CDR3 nucleotides read TGTGCCAGCAGTGCCCCGATGGGGGGCGAGCAGTACTTC. It encodes CASSAPMGGEQYF.

The chain is built from TRBV7-9 and TRBJ1-1; 12 nucleotides line up with TRBD1. The length of the CDR3 is 18 residues. The V segment lost 5 bases and the J segment 2 bases; nucleotides outside the gene matches: 12. CDR1 is SEHNR, CDR2 FQNEAQ, per germline (reference sequence). Written as DNA, the CDR3 is TGTGCCAGCAGCGCAACCGGGACAGGGGGCCCGAAAAACACTGAAGCTTTCTTT. Its protein product is CASSATGTGGPKNTEAFF.

A single count supports this clone. The chain employs TRBV10-3 and TRBJ2-5; 7 bases match TRBD1. V gave up 5 bases and J gave up 3 bases; unmatched junction bases: 3. The CDR3 sequence is 13 residues long. CDR1 ENHRY and CDR2 SYGVKD come from the germline V gene. The CDR3 bases are TGTGCCATCAGTCGGGACAGAGAAGAGACCCAGTACTTC. Encoded protein: CAISRDREETQYF.

A few counts support this clone. This rearrangement joins TRBV19 to TRBJ2-7; 12 nucleotides line up with TRBD2. Germline V gene sequence: CDR1 LNHDA, CDR2 SQIVND (reference sequence). The CDR3 loop spans 15 amino acids. J gave up 1 base and V 6 bases, and 4 bases lay outside the gene matches. The CDR3, as DNA: TGTGCCAGTAGGCAACTAGCGGGAGGTTCCTACGAGCAGTACTTC. This codes for CASRQLAGGSYEQYF.

The V and J genes are TRBV7-8 and TRBJ2-3; TRBD1 aligns across 8 bases. This CDR3 has 14 residues. V lost 5 bases and J lost 2; bases outside the gene matches: 3. The germline gives CDR1 SGHVS, CDR2 FQNEAQ. CDR3 protein: CASSADRVTDTQYF. CDR3 nucleotide sequence: TGTGCCAGCAGCGCGGACAGGGTCACAGATACGCAGTATTTT.

The chain couples TRBV11-2 to TRBJ1-2; maybe TRBD1 (5 bases). CDR1 and CDR2 from the germline V gene are SGHAT and FQNNGV. The CDR3 runs to 14 residues. The V end was cut by 5 bases, the J end by 8 bases, with 18 bases between. CDR3 nucleotides: TGTGCCAGCAGCACCCCCCCGGGGAGGGGAGGCTACACCTTC. Protein product: CASSTPPGRGGYTF.

This chain links TRBV7-9 with TRBJ1-1; weak D call: TRBD1 (5 bases). Deletions cut 8 bases from V and 5 bases from J, with 15 bases between. The germline CDR1 and CDR2 sequences are SEHNR and FQNEAQ (reference sequence). The CDR3 loop spans 13 amino acids. This CDR3 reads CASRDSLGTEAFF. CDR3 nucleotide sequence: TGTGCCAGCCGAGACAGTCTTGGTACTGAAGCTTTCTTT.

This clone came up a few times. V and J are TRBV7-9 and TRBJ1-2, with 8 bases lining up with TRBD1. CDR3 size: 14 residues. Germline CDR1 is SEHNR and CDR2 is FQNEAQ (reference sequence). V dropped 5 bases and J dropped 8; count of bases not matched to a gene: 10. As DNA, the CDR3 is TGTGCCAGCAGCAGACAGGGGACGGAACCAGGCTACACCTTC. Translating it yields CASSRQGTEPGYTF.

The chain joins TRBV19 to TRBJ2-7, with a possible D match to TRBD1 (6 bases). The V and J ends lost 9 bases and 1 base respectively, with 16 bases between them. The CDR3 consists of 14 residues. Germline assignment: CDR1 LNHDA and CDR2 SQIVND (reference sequence). The chain's CDR3 is CASSRQAPSYEQYF. Here the CDR3 DNA reads TGTGCCAGCTCCCGACAGGCCCCTTCCTACGAGCAGTACTTC.

The chain employs TRBV30 and TRBJ1-1; D call uncertain. Germline CDR1 GTSNPN, CDR2 SVGIG (reference sequence). There are 11 residues in the CDR3. Trimming removed 7 bases at V and 7 bases at J, with 13 bases between. CDR3 nucleotides: TGTGCCTCCGATGCAGGCTATGAAGCTTTCTTT. Amino acid sequence: CASDAGYEAFF.

CDR3 sequence reads: CASSPRRDYNSPLHF. The CDR3 bases are TGTGCCAGCAGCCCCAGGAGGGATTATAATTCACCCCTCCACTTT. The rearrangement links TRBV5-6 to TRBJ1-6; D remains unclear. This CDR3 is 15 amino acids long. The V gene lost 4 bases and the J gene lost 4 bases, with 12 bases spanning the gap. CDR1 is SGHDT, CDR2 YYEEEE, per germline.

The V call is TRBV9, the J call TRBJ1-2; 9 bases agree with TRBD1. The trim removed 3 bases at V and 6 bases at J, leaving 3 bases unmatched. Germline CDR1 and CDR2: SGDLS and YYNGEE. This CDR3 has 13 amino acids. CDR3 DNA: TGTGCCAGCAGCGCGACAGGGGGGGATGGCTACACCTTC. Amino acids: CASSATGGDGYTF. Combining the CDR3 with reference TRBV9 and TRBJ1-2 gives the whole variable domain DSGVTQTPKHLITATGQRVTLRCSPRSGDLSVYWYQQSLDQGLQFLIQYYNGEERAKGNILERFSAQQFPDLHSELNLSSLELGDSALYFCASSATGGDGYTFGSGTRLTVV.

The V and J genes are TRBV5-1 and TRBJ2-7; 8 bases match TRBD1. Germline V gene data show CDR1 as SGHRS and CDR2 as YFSETQ. CDR3 size: 14 residues. The ends lost 0 bases at V and 5 bases at J; junction bases unmatched: 4. CDR3 nucleotides: TGCGCCAGCAGCTTGGTGGACAGGGACCACGAGCAGTACTTC. Translation: CASSLVDRDHEQYF. Supplemented by reference TRBV5-1 and TRBJ2-7, the full variable domain reads KAGVTQTPRYLIKTRGQQVTLSCSPISGHRSVSWYQQTPGQGLQFLFEYFSETQRNKGNFPGRFSGRQFSNSRSEMNVSTLELGDSALYLCASSLVDRDHEQYFGPGTRLTVT.

In regard to this clone: Other nucleotide sequences in the sample specify the same CDR3. CDR3 DNA sequence: TGTGCCAGCAGTCTAGGGGGATCCGGCTATGGCTACACCTTC. Its translation: CASSLGGSGYGYTF. The chain uses TRBV28 and TRBJ1-2; possibly TRBD1 for D (6 bases). The CDR3 sequence is 14 residues long. The V gene lost 5 bases and the J gene lost 4 bases, with 14 bases spanning the gap. The germline V gene has CDR1 MDHEN and CDR2 SYDVKM.

V is TRBV2 and J is TRBJ1-5; D unclear. CDR3 length equals 13 residues. Trimming took off 8 bases at V and 3 bases at J, with 11 bases between the two ends. CDR1 and CDR2 from the germline V gene are SNHLY and FYNNEI. The CDR3 DNA sequence: TGTGCCAGCCACTCGAGCCCCAATCAGCCCCAGCATTTT. This encodes CASHSSPNQPQHF. Full variable domain (outside the CDR3, taken from reference TRBV2 and TRBJ1-5): EPEVTQTPSHQVTQMGQEVILRCVPISNHLYFYWYRQILGQKVEFLVSFYNNEISEKSEIFDDQFSVERPDGSNFTLKIRSTKLEDSAMYFCASHSSPNQPQHFGDGTRLSIL.

CDR3: CASSSGTSEHEQYF. The DNA for the CDR3 is TGCGCCAGCAGCTCCGGGACTAGCGAGCACGAGCAGTACTTC. V gene TRBV5-1 combines with J gene TRBJ2-7, with 10 nucleotides matching TRBD2. Trimming removed 3 bases from V and 5 bases from J; junction bases left unmatched: 5. This CDR3 has 14 residues. Germline loops: CDR1 SGHRS, CDR2 YFSETQ. Full variable domain (rest looked up from reference TRBV5-1 and TRBJ2-7): KAGVTQTPRYLIKTRGQQVTLSCSPISGHRSVSWYQQTPGQGLQFLFEYFSETQRNKGNFPGRFSGRQFSNSRSEMNVSTLELGDSALYLCASSSGTSEHEQYFGPGTRLTVT.

The chain uses TRBV29-1 and TRBJ2-7; 7 bases agree with TRBD1. V dropped 6 bases and J dropped 0; count of bases not matched to a gene: 5. CDR3 length: 13 amino acids. Looked up from germline, CDR1 is SQVTM and CDR2 is ANQGSEA. CDR3 amino acids: CSVGQVSSYEQYF. Here the CDR3 DNA reads TGCAGCGTAGGACAGGTTAGCTCCTACGAGCAGTACTTC.

The genes are TRBV18 and TRBJ2-7, with 8 positions matching TRBD1. The length of the CDR3 is 15 residues. Germline values: CDR1 KGHSH, CDR2 LQKENI. Germline trimming cut 2 bases from V and 3 bases from J; bases unmatched to any gene: 6. The CDR3 nucleotides read TGTGCCAGCTCACCAAGCCAGGGGGCTAACTACGAGCAGTACTTC. Residues: CASSPSQGANYEQYF.

This clone has just a few counts. The rearrangement links TRBV7-2 to TRBJ1-1; D gene uncertain. Trimming removed 1 base at V and 5 bases at J, with 8 bases between. This CDR3 region has 13 residues. Germline V gene sequence: CDR1 SGHTA, CDR2 FQGNSA. The CDR3 is CASSLEARTEAFF. The CDR3 DNA sequence: TGTGCCAGCAGCTTAGAAGCGAGGACTGAAGCTTTCTTT.

The V call is TRBV6-6, the J call TRBJ1-2; no reliable D call. Germline V gene lookup returns CDR1 MNHNY and CDR2 SVGAGI (reference sequence). V dropped 7 bases and J dropped 2 bases, with 8 bases sitting between them. This CDR3 has 12 residues. CDR3 protein: CASIGQNYGYTF. The DNA for the CDR3 is TGTGCCAGCATTGGGCAAAACTATGGCTACACCTTC.

The chain is built from TRBV28 and TRBJ1-4; 7 bases agree with TRBD1. Germline values: CDR1 MDHEN, CDR2 SYDVKM. V lost 2 bases, J lost 8 bases, and 2 bases stayed unmatched. This CDR3 has 13 residues. The CDR3 DNA sequence: TGTGCCAGCAGTTTAGTACAGGGGGAAAAACTGTTTTTT. Its protein product is CASSLVQGEKLFF.

This chain links TRBV7-8 with TRBJ1-2; D is perhaps TRBD1 (5 bases). CDR1 and CDR2 (germline): SGHVS, FQNEAQ. The CDR3 length is 18 residues. The V end lost 4 bases, the J end lost 2 bases, and 23 bases lay between the germline ends. CDR3 sequence reads: CASSSHSQGLVRNYGYTF. CDR3 coding DNA: TGTGCCAGCAGCTCCCACAGTCAGGGACTTGTGAGGAACTATGGCTACACCTTC.